Presented here are 23 T cell receptor beta chains from one specimen sequenced in a study of prognosis after radiotherapy for stage I lung cancer. TCR beta CDR3 amplification from genomic DNA was performed by two-round multiplex PCR. First-round PCR employed TRBV- and TRBJ-specific primers for each gene. TCRdb called the multiplex PCR reads again in MiXCR, with one record for every CDR3 protein. The profile shows roughly 15,000 distinct CDR3 sequences, roughly 38% of them singletons. Sample: PBMCs, taken before or after stereotactic body radiation therapy (not recorded which). The receptors derive from a donor over 45 with non-small cell lung cancer.

This clonotype has a count of ten or more. The V call is TRBV5-5, the J call TRBJ2-3, with 11 bases identical to TRBD2. This CDR3 is 15 amino acids long. The germline CDR1 and CDR2 sequences are SGHKS and YYEKEE (reference sequence). The ends lost 4 bases at V and 3 bases at J; junction bases unmatched: 4. The CDR3 reads CASSILAGETDTQYF. The CDR3 coding sequence is TGTGCCAGCAGCATACTAGCGGGAGAGACAGATACGCAGTATTTT.

In its sample, this clonotype is medium-sized. J is TRBJ1-6 and V is TRBV24-1; TRBD1 might be the D (5 bases). The CDR3 runs 18 residues. Germline CDR1 and CDR2: KGHDR and SFDVKD. V was clipped by 6 bases and J by 10 bases, with 27 bases between them. This chain's CDR3 is CATSSAGHHRLKNSPLHF. The CDR3 DNA sequence: TGTGCCACCAGTTCCGCAGGGCACCATCGCCTAAAAAACTCACCCCTCCACTTT.

To note about this clonotype: A far larger clone is one base from this, pointing to a likely read error. The V and J genes are TRBV6-2 or TRBV6-3 and TRBJ2-6; D is unresolved. From germline, CDR1 is MNHEY and CDR2 SVGEGT. The CDR3 length is 15 residues. The DNA of the CDR3 is TGTGTCAGCAATTACCGTAGCTCTGGGGCCAACGTCCTGACTTTC. Protein: CVSNYRSSGANVLTF.

This clonotype occurred many times. The chain carries TRBV6-1 and TRBJ1-1; the match to TRBD1 covers 8 bases. The CDR3 is 12 residues long. Germline CDR1 and CDR2: MNHNS and SASEGT. The ends lost 6 bases at V and 8 bases at J; junction bases unmatched: 5. As DNA, the CDR3 is TGTGCCAGCAGGCGAAGACAGGGGGAAGCTTTCTTT. This codes for CASRRRQGEAFF.

Turning to this clonotype: A junction boundary mismatches the germline segment, possibly from a read error. J is TRBJ2-6 and V is TRBV28; no clear D. Germline V gene sequence: CDR1 MDHEN, CDR2 SYDVKM. The CDR3 contains 17 residues. CDR3 protein: CASSFPVRMSGSNVLTF. The CDR3 nucleotides read TGTGCCAGCAGTTTCCCGGTACGGATGTCTGGGTCCAACGTCCTGACTTTC.

The sample holds many counts of this clonotype. The chain uses TRBV20-1 and TRBJ2-4, with 10 bases lining up with TRBD1. Germline loops: CDR1 DFQATT, CDR2 SNEGSKA (reference sequence). This CDR3 has 17 residues. The junction had 11 bases not matched to a gene; V was cut back by 6 bases and J by 0 bases. The CDR3 nucleotides read TGCAGTGCCCGCCCAGCTTGGGACAGGGGAGCCAAAAACATTCAGTACTTC. This sequence encodes CSARPAWDRGAKNIQYF.

On this clonotype itself: Mismatch with germline at one junction end may stem from a read error. The chain uses TRBV6-1 and TRBJ2-2; TRBD1 aligns across 10 bases. CDR3 length: 14 amino acids. CDR1 is MNHNS, CDR2 SASEGT, per germline. The CDR3 sequence: CASTEGQGSGELFF. For the CDR3, the DNA is TGTGCCAGCACAGAGGGACAGGGGTCCGGGGAGCTGTTCTTT.

This clonotype was detected ten times or more. The chain combines TRBV5-1 with TRBJ2-7; tentatively, D is TRBD2 (5 bases). This CDR3 region has 14 residues. CDR1 and CDR2 from the germline V gene are SGHRS and YFSETQ. Trimming took off 4 bases at V and 1 base at J, with 12 bases between the two ends. CDR3 in amino acids: CASSPRGDSYEQYF. CDR3 DNA: TGCGCCAGCAGCCCACGGGGAGATTCCTACGAGCAGTACTTC.

Ten or more counts support this clonotype. This rearrangement joins TRBV13 to TRBJ2-7; D possibly corresponds to TRBD2 (6 bases). Deletions cut 5 bases from V and 4 bases from J, with 12 bases between. Germline V gene data show CDR1 as PRHDT and CDR2 as FYEKMQ (reference sequence). The length of the CDR3 is 13 residues. DNA for the CDR3: TGTGCCAGCAGCGGAGGGACTTTGTACGAGCAGTACTTC. Translated, it gives CASSGGTLYEQYF.

This clonotype was seen a few times. This may arise from a read error, as a much more abundant clone is one base away. CDR3 amino acids: CASREGQGTSYEQYF. The CDR3 region has the DNA TGTGCCAGCCGTGAAGGACAGGGTACCTCCTACGAGCAGTACTTC. This sequence joins TRBV6-1 and TRBJ2-7, with 8 bases identical to TRBD1. Germline assignment: CDR1 MNHNS and CDR2 SASEGT. The CDR3 loop spans 15 amino acids.

V is TRBV2 and J is TRBJ2-1; TRBD2 is a possible D gene (5 bases). V was cut by 5 bases and J by 2 bases, with 16 bases left in between. The CDR3 has 16 residues. The germline CDR1 and CDR2 sequences are SNHLY and FYNNEI. The CDR3 reads CASSRSVRSTYNEQFF. The CDR3 DNA reads TGTGCCAGCAGTCGTAGCGTGAGAAGTACCTACAATGAGCAGTTCTTC. Full variable domain (remainder filled in from reference TRBV2 and TRBJ2-1): EPEVTQTPSHQVTQMGQEVILRCVPISNHLYFYWYRQILGQKVEFLVSFYNNEISEKSEIFDDQFSVERPDGSNFTLKIRSTKLEDSAMYFCASSRSVRSTYNEQFFGPGTRLTVL.

To note about this clonotype: A read error likely explains this, since a far larger clone differs by one base. The chain employs TRBV6-1 and TRBJ2-1; perhaps TRBD1 as D (5 bases). This CDR3 contains 14 residues. V was clipped by 6 bases and J by 3 bases, with 12 bases between them. Germline loops: CDR1 MNHNS, CDR2 SASEGT. The CDR3 sequence: CASSPWGDYNEQFF. CDR3 coding DNA: TGTGCCAGCAGCCCATGGGGCGACTACAATGAGCAGTTCTTC.

The chain joins TRBV2 to TRBJ2-1; 7 nucleotides align to TRBD1. Germline V gene data show CDR1 as SNHLY and CDR2 as FYNNEI. The CDR3 has 13 residues. The junction had 4 bases not matched to a gene; V was cut back by 8 bases and J by 3 bases. The chain's CDR3 is CASAGQVYNEQFF. The CDR3, as DNA: TGTGCCAGCGCCGGACAGGTCTACAATGAGCAGTTCTTC.

This chain uses TRBV20-1 with TRBJ2-6, with a tentative D call TRBD2 (6 bases). V gave up 6 bases and J gave up 4 bases, with 10 bases separating them. The CDR3 sequence is 13 residues long. Germline CDR1 reads DFQATT; CDR2 reads SNEGSKA (reference sequence). The CDR3 region is CSAKTSGANVLTF. The DNA for the CDR3 is TGCAGTGCGAAAACTAGCGGGGCCAACGTCCTGACTTTC.

The V gene is TRBV13, the J gene TRBJ2-3, with TRBD2 matching 9 bases. In germline, CDR1 is PRHDT, CDR2 FYEKMQ (reference sequence). CDR3 length: 17 residues. The junction had 11 bases not matched to a gene; V was cut back by 3 bases and J by 4 bases. CDR3 protein: CASSFRTSVTSPDTQYF. In nucleotides, the CDR3 is TGTGCCAGCAGCTTCCGGACTAGCGTTACCTCCCCAGATACGCAGTATTTT.

This clonotype was counted at least ten times. V usage is TRBV19 and J usage is TRBJ2-2; D gene uncertain. CDR1 LNHDA and CDR2 SQIVND come from the germline V gene (reference sequence). The CDR3 sequence is 14 residues long. Trimming cost V 4 bases and J 2 bases, with 8 bases left between them. CDR3: CASSNIANTGELFF. The CDR3, as DNA: TGTGCCAGTAGTAATATAGCTAACACCGGGGAGCTGTTTTTT.

This clonotype was recorded at least ten times. This rearrangement joins TRBV14 to TRBJ2-1; D is uncertain. The CDR3 spans 12 residues. V shed 4 bases and J shed 4 bases, with 5 bases lying between them. The germline V gene encodes CDR1 SGHDN and CDR2 FVKESK. The CDR3 is CASSLRYNEQFF. In nucleotides, the CDR3 is TGTGCCAGCAGCCTACGGTACAATGAGCAGTTCTTC.

The CDR3 sequence: CASSTDRGGQQQHF. DNA for the CDR3: TGTGCCAGCAGCACCGACAGGGGGGGTCAGCAACAGCATTTT. The rearrangement links TRBV6-2 or TRBV6-3 to TRBJ1-5; 9 nucleotides agree with TRBD1. Germline CDR1 is MNHEY and CDR2 is SVGEGT. The J segment lost 13 bases and the V segment lost 6 bases, leaving 13 bases of the junction unmatched. This CDR3 comprises 14 residues.

The rearrangement joins TRBV7-2 to TRBJ2-1; D may be TRBD2 (7 bases). This CDR3 has 18 amino acids. CDR1 is SGHTA and CDR2 is FQGNSA in the germline V gene. Trimming cost V 0 bases and J 6 bases, with 21 bases left between them. In DNA, the CDR3 is TGTGCCAGCAGCTTAGCGTGGGGCGCTGGGGGGGGCGGCAATGAGCAGTTCTTC. Translating it yields CASSLAWGAGGGGNEQFF.

In its sample, this clonotype was seen many times. The genes are TRBV28 and TRBJ2-5; 9 bases agree with TRBD2. Germline V CDR1 and CDR2: MDHEN, SYDVKM. Unmatched junction bases numbered 9, after V lost 6 bases and J lost 7 bases. This CDR3 region has 14 residues. Here the CDR3 DNA reads TGTGCCAGCAGCAAACCCGGGACTAGCCCGACCCAGTACTTC. It codes for CASSKPGTSPTQYF.

This clonotype was observed many times. This chain connects TRBV6-4 to TRBJ2-3; D might be TRBD1 or TRBD2, each matching 5 bases. The CDR3 totals 14 residues. Trimming stripped 6 bases from V and 2 bases from J, with 12 bases between. Germline V CDR1 and CDR2: MRHNA, SNTAGT. The CDR3 spells CASSPGTDTDTQYF. In DNA, the CDR3 is TGTGCCAGCAGCCCAGGGACGGACACAGATACGCAGTATTTT.

In its sample, this clonotype was seen many times. This chain connects TRBV2 to TRBJ1-1; D is ambiguous. CDR1 and CDR2 (germline): SNHLY, FYNNEI. This CDR3 is built from 14 residues. The V end was cut by 7 bases, the J end by 1 base, with 13 bases between. CDR3 nucleotide sequence: TGTGCCAGCATGGAACAGAGGGCGAACACTGAAGCTTTCTTT. Translation: CASMEQRANTEAFF.

A word on this clonotype: Relative to the germline gene, one junction end is altered; a read error may explain this. This chain uses TRBV2 with TRBJ1-2; 9 bases align to TRBD1. Germline lookup yields CDR1 SNHLY and CDR2 FYNNEI. The CDR3 is 14 amino acids. Here the CDR3 DNA reads TGTGCCAGCAGGCCCTGGACAGGGGAAGATGGCTACGCCTTC. Its protein product is CASRPWTGEDGYAF.